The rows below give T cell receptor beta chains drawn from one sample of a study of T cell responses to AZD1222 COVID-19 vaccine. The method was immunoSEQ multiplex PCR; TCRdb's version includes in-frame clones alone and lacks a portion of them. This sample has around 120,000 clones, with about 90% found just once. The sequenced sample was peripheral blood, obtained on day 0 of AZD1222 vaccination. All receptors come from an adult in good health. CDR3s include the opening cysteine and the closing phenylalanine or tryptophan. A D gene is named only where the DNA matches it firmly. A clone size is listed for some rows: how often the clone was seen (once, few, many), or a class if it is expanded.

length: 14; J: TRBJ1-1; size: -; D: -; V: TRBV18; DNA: TGTGCCAGCTCACTCGACCTTTTAGACACTGAAGCTTTCTTT; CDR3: CASSLDLLDTEAFF
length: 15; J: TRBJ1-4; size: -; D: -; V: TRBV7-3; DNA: TGTGCCAGCAGCTTAACAGGGATGGCTAATGAAAAACTGTTTTTT; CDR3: CASSLTGMANEKLFF
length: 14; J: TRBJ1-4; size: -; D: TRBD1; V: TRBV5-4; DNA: TGTGCCAGCAGCTACGACAGGGGGGGGGAAAAACTGTTTTTT; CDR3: CASSYDRGGEKLFF
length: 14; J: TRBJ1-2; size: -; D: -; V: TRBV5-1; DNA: TGCGCCAGCAGCTTGGACTCCGGGGCCTATGGCTACACCTTC; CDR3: CASSLDSGAYGYTF
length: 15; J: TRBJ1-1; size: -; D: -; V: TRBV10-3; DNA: TGTGCCATCAGTGAGTCGGGGGGAGAAGGGGTAAAAGCTTTCTTT; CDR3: CAISESGGEGVKAFF
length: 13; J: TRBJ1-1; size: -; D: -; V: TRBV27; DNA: TGTGCCAGCAGTTTTTTCAGAAACACTGAAGCTTTCTTT; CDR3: CASSFFRNTEAFF
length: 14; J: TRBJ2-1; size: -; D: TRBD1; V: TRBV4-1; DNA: TGCGCCAGCAGCAGCACAGAGGGGGCGGGTGAGCAGTTCTTC; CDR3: CASSSTEGAGEQFF
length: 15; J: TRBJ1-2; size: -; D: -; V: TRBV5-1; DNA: TGCGCCAGCAGCTCCCCCGGCGGGTCTAACTATGGCTACACCTTC; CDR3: CASSSPGGSNYGYTF
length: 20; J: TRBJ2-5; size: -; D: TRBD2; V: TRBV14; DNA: TGTGCCAGCAGCCAAGAGACAAAGTTAGGACTAGCGGGTAATCAAGAGACCCAGTACTTC; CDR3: CASSQETKLGLAGNQETQYF
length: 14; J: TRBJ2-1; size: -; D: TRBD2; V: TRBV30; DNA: TGTGCCTGGCGAGCTAGCGGGACCTACAATGAGCAGTTCTTC; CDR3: CAWRASGTYNEQFF
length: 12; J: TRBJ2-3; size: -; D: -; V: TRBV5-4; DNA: TGTGCCAGCAGCTCTAGCACAGATACGCAGTATTTT; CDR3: CASSSSTDTQYF
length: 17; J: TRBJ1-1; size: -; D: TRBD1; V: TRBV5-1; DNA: TGCGCCAGCAGCCCTACAGGGACAGGGGCGTTGAACACTGAAGCTTTCTTT; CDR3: CASSPTGTGALNTEAFF
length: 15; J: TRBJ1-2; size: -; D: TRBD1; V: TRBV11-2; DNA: TGTGCCAGCAGCTTAGTCTTGGACAGGGAATATGGCTACACCTTC; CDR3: CASSLVLDREYGYTF
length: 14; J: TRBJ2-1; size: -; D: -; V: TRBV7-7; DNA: TGTGCTAGCAGCTTGCAACAGGGATTCAATGAGCAGTTCTTC; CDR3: CASSLQQGFNEQFF
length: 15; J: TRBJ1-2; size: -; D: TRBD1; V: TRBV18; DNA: TGTGCCAGCTCACCCTTTCCGGGACAGAACTATGGCTACACCTTC; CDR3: CASSPFPGQNYGYTF
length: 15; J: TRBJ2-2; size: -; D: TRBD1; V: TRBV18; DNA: TGTGCCAGCTCCCAACGACAGGGGGGCACCGGGGAGCTGTTTTTT; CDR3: CASSQRQGGTGELFF
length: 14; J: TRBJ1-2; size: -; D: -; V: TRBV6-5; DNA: TGTGCCAGCAGTTACGTAGGGTCCCCGTATGGCTACACCTTC; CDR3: CASSYVGSPYGYTF
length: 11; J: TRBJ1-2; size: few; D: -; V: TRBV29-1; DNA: TGCAGCGTTGAAAGAGGGTATGGCTACACCTTC; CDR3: CSVERGYGYTF
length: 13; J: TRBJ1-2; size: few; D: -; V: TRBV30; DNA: TGTGCCTGGAGTGTATCCCCGGTGGGTGGCTACACCTTC; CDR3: CAWSVSPVGGYTF
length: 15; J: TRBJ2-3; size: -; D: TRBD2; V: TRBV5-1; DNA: TGCGCCAGCAGCTATAGCGGGGGGGCCACAGATACGCAGTATTTT; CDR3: CASSYSGGATDTQYF
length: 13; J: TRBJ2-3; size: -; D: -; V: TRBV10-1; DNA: TGCGCCAGCAGGTCGGACTCCACAGATACGCAGTATTTT; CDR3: CASRSDSTDTQYF
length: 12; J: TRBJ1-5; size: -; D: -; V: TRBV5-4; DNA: TGTGCCAGCAGCTTGCGGGGCCAGCCCCAGCATTTT; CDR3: CASSLRGQPQHF
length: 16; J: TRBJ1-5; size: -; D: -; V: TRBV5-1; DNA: TGCGCCAGTATGCGCGGGCCCAACGACGGCAATCAGCCCCAGCATTTT; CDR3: CASMRGPNDGNQPQHF
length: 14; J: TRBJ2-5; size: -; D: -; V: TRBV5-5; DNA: TGTGCCAGCACCAGGGACAATCCCGAAGAGACCCAGTACTTC; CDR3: CASTRDNPEETQYF
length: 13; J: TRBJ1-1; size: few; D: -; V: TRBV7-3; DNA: TGTGCCAGCAGCCCTCACGGGATTACTGAAGCTTTCTTT; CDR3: CASSPHGITEAFF
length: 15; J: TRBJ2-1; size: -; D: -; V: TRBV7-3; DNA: TGTGCCAGCAGCCATACAGGCAACTCCTACAATGAGCAGTTCTTC; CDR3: CASSHTGNSYNEQFF
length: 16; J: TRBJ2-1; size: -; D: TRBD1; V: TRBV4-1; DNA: TGCGCCAGCAGCCAAGAACGCACAGGGGTGGACAATGAGCAGTTCTTC; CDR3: CASSQERTGVDNEQFF
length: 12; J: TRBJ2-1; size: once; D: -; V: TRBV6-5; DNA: TGTGCCAGCAGTCAAAGGGGACTTTCTCAGTTCTTC; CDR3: CASSQRGLSQFF
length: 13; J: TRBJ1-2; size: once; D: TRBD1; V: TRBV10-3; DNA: TGTGCCATCAGTGAGGACAGGGACTATGGCTACACCTTC; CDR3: CAISEDRDYGYTF
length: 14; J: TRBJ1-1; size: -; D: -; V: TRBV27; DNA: TGTGCCAGCAGTTTAACACAGCCGAACACTGAAGCTTTCTTT; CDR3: CASSLTQPNTEAFF
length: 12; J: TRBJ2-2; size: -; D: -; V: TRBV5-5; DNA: TGTGCCAGCAGCCAATACACCGGGGAGCTGTTTTTT; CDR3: CASSQYTGELFF
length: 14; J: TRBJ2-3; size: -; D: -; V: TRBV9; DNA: TGTGCCAGCAGCTTCGTAGGCGGACCAGATACGCAGTATTTT; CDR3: CASSFVGGPDTQYF
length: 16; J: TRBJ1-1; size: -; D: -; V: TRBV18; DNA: TGTGCCAGCTCACCACCTTCAACGAAAACCAACACTGAAGCTTTCTTT; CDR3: CASSPPSTKTNTEAFF
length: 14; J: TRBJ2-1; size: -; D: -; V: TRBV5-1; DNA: TGCGCCAGCAGCTTGTATAGCTCCTACAATGAGCAGTTCTTC; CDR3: CASSLYSSYNEQFF
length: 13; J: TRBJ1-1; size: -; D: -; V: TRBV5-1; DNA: TGCGCCAGCAGCTTGATGATAGACACTGAAGCTTTCTTT; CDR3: CASSLMIDTEAFF
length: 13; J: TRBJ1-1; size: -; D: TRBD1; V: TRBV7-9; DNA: TGTGCCAGCAGCTCGACAGGGCGCACTGAAGCTTTCTTT; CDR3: CASSSTGRTEAFF
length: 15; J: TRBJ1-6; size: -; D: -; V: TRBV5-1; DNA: TGCGCCAGCAGCTTAAAGACAGTCGATAATTCACCCCTCCACTTT; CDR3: CASSLKTVDNSPLHF
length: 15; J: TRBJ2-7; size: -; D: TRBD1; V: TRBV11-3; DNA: TGTGCCAGCAGCTTCGGACAGGGGGCGAGTTACGAGCAGTACTTC; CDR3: CASSFGQGASYEQYF
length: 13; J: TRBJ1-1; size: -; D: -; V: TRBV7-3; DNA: TGTGCCAGCAGCTTTAGAGAGTTCACTGAAGCTTTCTTT; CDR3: CASSFREFTEAFF
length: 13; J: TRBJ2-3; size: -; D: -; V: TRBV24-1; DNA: TGTGCCACCAGTGATTTAGACAGGGATACGCAGTATTTT; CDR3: CATSDLDRDTQYF
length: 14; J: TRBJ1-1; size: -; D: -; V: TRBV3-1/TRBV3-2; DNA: TGTGCCAGCAGTGACCGGGCCTCAAACACTGAAGCTTTCTTT; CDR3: CASSDRASNTEAFF
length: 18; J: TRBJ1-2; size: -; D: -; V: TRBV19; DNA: TGTGCCAGTAGTACCGACCGCCAAAACAAACAGGACTTAGATGGCTACACCTTC; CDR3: CASSTDRQNKQDLDGYTF